Below, one T cell receptor beta chain is given with its context. Its antigen is still unknown. This CDR3 spans 15 amino acids. V trimming: 1 base; J trimming: 7 bases; junction bases outside the gene matches: 9. Germline assignment: CDR1 SGHRS and CDR2 YFSETQ. This specimen belongs to a study of beta chain features in type 1 diabetes. Study-level background: Examination of sorted cells across all samples involved around 98 million cells.

Study-wide results and caveats: The analysis here could not establish whether HLA type shapes TCRB rearrangement. For type 1 diabetes patients, VDJ junctions showed fewer insertions and more deletions.

The isolated RNA, all of it, was reverse transcribed, so expressed TCRB transcripts were what got sequenced. The table came from immunoSEQ multiplex PCR; TCRdb's copy has only in-frame clones and leaves some out. The table lists about 39,000 clones, 49% of them singletons, with 0.65% to 0.8% in the top ten. V and J are TRBV5-1 and TRBJ2-7; 9 bases are a match to TRBD2. The origin of this receptor is a woman under 30 in good health. Sequenced: central memory CD4+ T cells from blood. CDR3 sequence reads: CASSLQAGGPREQYF. Written as DNA, the CDR3 is TGCGCCAGCAGCTTGCAGGCGGGAGGGCCGCGAGAGCAGTACTTC.